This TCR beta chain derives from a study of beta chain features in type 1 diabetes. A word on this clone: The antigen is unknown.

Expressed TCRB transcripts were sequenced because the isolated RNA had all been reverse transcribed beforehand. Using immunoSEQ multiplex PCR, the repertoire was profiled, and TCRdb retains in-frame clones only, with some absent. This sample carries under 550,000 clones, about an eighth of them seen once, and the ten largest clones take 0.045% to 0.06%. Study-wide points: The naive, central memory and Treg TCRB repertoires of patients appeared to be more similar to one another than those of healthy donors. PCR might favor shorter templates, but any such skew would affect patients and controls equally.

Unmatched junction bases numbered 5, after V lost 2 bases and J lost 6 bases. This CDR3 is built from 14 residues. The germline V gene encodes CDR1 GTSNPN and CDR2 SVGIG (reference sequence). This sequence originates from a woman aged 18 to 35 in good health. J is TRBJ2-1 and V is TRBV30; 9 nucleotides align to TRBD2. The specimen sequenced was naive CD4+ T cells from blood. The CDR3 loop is CAWSWAGGRNEQFF. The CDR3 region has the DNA TGTGCCTGGAGTTGGGCGGGAGGGCGCAATGAGCAGTTCTTC.